The 25 T cell receptor beta chains reported below all come from one sample, sequenced in a study of blood T cell repertoires in COVID-19. This table comes from immunoSEQ multiplex PCR, and its TCRdb copy is limited to in-frame clones, with some not included. Of 190,000 or so clones in the sample, 85% to 90% were seen once. Material: peripheral blood. These receptor sequences come from a woman younger than 35 who had recovered from COVID-19.

The table lists this clone with a count of one. The chain recombines TRBV5-4 with TRBJ2-1; 12 nucleotides match TRBD2. Germline CDR1 reads SGHNT; CDR2 reads YYREEE (reference sequence). Trimming cost V 4 bases and J 7 bases; bases outside gene matches: 12. The CDR3 loop spans 17 amino acids. This CDR3 is CASSTVSSGRGENEQFF. In DNA form, the CDR3 reads TGTGCCAGCAGCACCGTTTCTAGCGGGAGGGGAGAGAATGAGCAGTTCTTC.

The J gene is TRBJ1-3, the V gene TRBV11-2, with D tentatively TRBD1 (5 bases). This CDR3 region has 13 residues. The germline V and J ends were trimmed by 5 bases and 4 bases, with 9 bases remaining between them. Germline V gives CDR1 SGHAT, CDR2 FQNNGV. The CDR3 loop is CASSIYRGNTIYF. The CDR3 DNA reads as TGTGCCAGCAGCATATACAGGGGAAACACCATATATTTT.

The chain joins TRBV19 to TRBJ2-2; D is ambiguous. The CDR3 length is 16 residues. With 2 bases removed from V and 1 base from J, the gap between germline ends came to 11 bases. Germline lookup yields CDR1 LNHDA and CDR2 SQIVND (reference sequence). As DNA, the CDR3 is TGTGCCAGTAGTATACGTTCACAGATGAACACCGGGGAGCTGTTTTTT. Its protein product is CASSIRSQMNTGELFF.

This chain connects TRBV4-1 to TRBJ1-2, with D perhaps TRBD1 (5 bases). The CDR3 consists of 16 residues. Germline assignment: CDR1 MGHRA and CDR2 YSYEKL. The germline V and J ends were trimmed by 1 base and 2 bases, with 14 bases remaining between them. The chain's CDR3 is CASSQVQTARNYGYTF. Here the CDR3 DNA reads TGCGCCAGCAGCCAAGTACAGACAGCCCGGAACTATGGCTACACCTTC.

This clone appeared once. The rearrangement uses TRBV7-9 and TRBJ2-3, with D maybe TRBD2 (6 bases). The CDR3 is 15 residues long. The germline gives CDR1 SEHNR, CDR2 FQNEAQ (reference sequence). V was shortened by 5 bases and J by 0 bases, with 12 bases between the two germline ends. The CDR3 loop is CASSLTGRSTDTQYF. The CDR3 region has the DNA TGTGCCAGCAGCCTGACGGGGAGGAGCACAGATACGCAGTATTTT.

The chain has TRBV24-1 and TRBJ2-3; 7 positions match TRBD1. Germline CDR1 is KGHDR and CDR2 is SFDVKD. V trimming: 6 bases; J trimming: 10 bases; junction bases outside the gene matches: 6. The CDR3 length is 12 residues. The CDR3, as DNA: TGTGCCACCAGTTACCCGACAGGGTCGCAGTATTTT. It codes for CATSYPTGSQYF.

The CDR3 DNA sequence: TGTGCCAGCAGTCTACCAGACATAAGAGGCCCGGAGGGCACAGATACGCAGTATTTT. The encoded protein is CASSLPDIRGPEGTDTQYF. The chain couples TRBV6-2 or TRBV6-3 to TRBJ2-3, with a weak D call TRBD2 (5 bases). The CDR3 totals 19 residues. Between the trimmed V and J ends, which lost 5 bases and 1 base, there was a span of 25 bases. The V gene's germline CDR1 is MNHEY and CDR2 SVGEGT.

This sequence joins TRBV28 and TRBJ1-6; weak D call: TRBD1 (5 bases). V was cut by 3 bases and J by 4 bases, with 13 bases left in between. CDR1 is MDHEN and CDR2 is SYDVKM in the germline V gene. There are 16 residues in the CDR3. The CDR3 DNA follows: TGTGCCAGCAGTTTTGGCCGCAGGGTTTATAATTCACCCCTCCACTTT. Protein sequence: CASSFGRRVYNSPLHF.

The CDR3 coding sequence is TGTGCCAGCAGCTTAGCCCGTGGCAATCAGCCCCAGCATTTT. Protein sequence: CASSLARGNQPQHF. The chain couples TRBV7-2 to TRBJ1-5; D is ambiguous. V was cut by 0 bases and J by 2 bases, with 5 bases left in between. This CDR3 comprises 14 residues. The V gene's germline CDR1 is SGHTA and CDR2 FQGNSA.

The V gene is TRBV9, the J gene TRBJ2-5, with D perhaps TRBD1 (7 bases). CDR3 length: 14 amino acids. V shed 3 bases and J shed 1 base, with 10 bases lying between them. Germline values: CDR1 SGDLS, CDR2 YYNGEE. The CDR3 sequence: CASSGRDSQETQYF. Here the CDR3 DNA reads TGTGCCAGCAGCGGGCGGGACAGCCAAGAGACCCAGTACTTC. The whole variable domain, filled in from reference TRBV9 and TRBJ2-5, reads DSGVTQTPKHLITATGQRVTLRCSPRSGDLSVYWYQQSLDQGLQFLIQYYNGEERAKGNILERFSAQQFPDLHSELNLSSLELGDSALYFCASSGRDSQETQYFGPGTRLLVL.

V and J are TRBV7-2 and TRBJ1-2, with D hard to call. This CDR3 is 14 amino acids long. Germline lookup yields CDR1 SGHTA and CDR2 FQGNSA. Trimming took 1 base from V and 3 from J, leaving 9 bases between them. CDR3 region: CASSLDRGYYGYTF. CDR3 bases: TGTGCCAGCAGCTTAGACCGCGGATACTATGGCTACACCTTC.

This chain connects TRBV27 to TRBJ2-3; D gene ambiguous. V lost 3 bases and J lost 0, with 4 bases in between. Looked up from germline, CDR1 is MNHEY and CDR2 is SMNVEV (reference sequence). This CDR3 is 13 amino acids long. CDR3 in DNA: TGTGCCAGCAGTTTCTCTAGCACAGATACGCAGTATTTT. Translating it yields CASSFSSTDTQYF.

This CDR3 is CASSPDRATTGELFF. The CDR3 DNA is TGTGCCAGCAGCCCCGACAGGGCCACCACCGGGGAGCTGTTTTTT. The chain links TRBV27 to TRBJ2-2; 7 bases line up with TRBD1. Germline V lookup: CDR1 MNHEY, CDR2 SMNVEV (reference sequence). The CDR3 totals 15 residues. The ends lost 6 bases at V and 4 bases at J; junction bases unmatched: 8.

CDR3 nucleotide sequence: TGTGCCAGCAGCTTAGACGCGGGAGCCCGTCAAGAGACCCAGTACTTC. Protein product: CASSLDAGARQETQYF. The V call is TRBV7-6, the J call TRBJ2-5; 7 nucleotides match TRBD2. Germline V gives CDR1 SGHVS, CDR2 FNYEAQ. The J segment lost 2 bases and the V segment lost 1 base, leaving 7 bases of the junction unmatched. The CDR3 spans 16 residues.

The V gene is TRBV10-2, the J gene TRBJ2-1; TRBD2 agrees at 10 bases. This CDR3 has 15 amino acids. V trimming: 6 bases; J trimming: 4 bases; junction bases outside the gene matches: 6. The V gene's germline CDR1 is WSHSY and CDR2 SAAADI. This CDR3 reads CASRLGTSVYNEQFF. The CDR3 DNA reads TGCGCCAGCAGGCTCGGGACTAGCGTTTACAATGAGCAGTTCTTC.

The J gene is TRBJ2-3, the V gene TRBV12-5; a weak D match, TRBD2 (6 bases). V lost 6 bases, J lost 0 bases, and 10 bases lay in between. This CDR3 spans 14 amino acids. Germline V gene lookup returns CDR1 LGHNT and CDR2 FRNRAP. The CDR3 sequence: CASGLSGSTDTQYF. The CDR3 region has the DNA TGTGCTAGTGGCCTAAGCGGGAGCACAGATACGCAGTATTTT.

CDR3 loop: CASSAFYSGGATDTQYF. The CDR3 DNA is TGTGCCAGCAGCGCGTTCTATAGCGGGGGGGCGACAGATACGCAGTATTTT. The chain is built from TRBV9 and TRBJ2-3; 11 nucleotides align to TRBD2. V lost 3 bases to trimming and J lost 3 bases; unmatched junction nucleotides: 9. The germline CDR1 and CDR2 sequences are SGDLS and YYNGEE. CDR3 length equals 17 residues. Together with reference TRBV9 and TRBJ2-3, the CDR3 gives the full variable domain: DSGVTQTPKHLITATGQRVTLRCSPRSGDLSVYWYQQSLDQGLQFLIQYYNGEERAKGNILERFSAQQFPDLHSELNLSSLELGDSALYFCASSAFYSGGATDTQYFGPGTRLTVL.

This clone was seen only once. The J gene is TRBJ1-6, the V gene TRBV5-4; 8 bases agree with TRBD1. Per the germline V gene, CDR1 is SGHNT and CDR2 is YYREEE (reference sequence). The CDR3 totals 16 residues. The J segment lost 6 bases and the V segment lost 3 bases, leaving 8 bases of the junction unmatched. The CDR3 bases are TGTGCCAGCAGCTCCCGGGGTCAGGGGGCTAATTCACCCCTCCACTTT. The encoded protein is CASSSRGQGANSPLHF.

The chain has TRBV3-1 (or the pseudogene TRBV3-2) and TRBJ2-5; the D gene is possibly TRBD1 (6 bases). CDR3 length: 12 amino acids. V gave up 4 bases and J gave up 13 bases, with 16 bases separating them. From germline, CDR1 is LGHDT and CDR2 YNNKEL (reference sequence). CDR3 sequence reads: CASSPKDSMSYF. CDR3 coding DNA: TGTGCCAGCAGCCCTAAGGACAGCATGTCGTACTTC.

The chain couples TRBV2 to TRBJ2-1, with 7 bases lining up with TRBD2. Trimming at V came to 2 bases and at J to 6 bases, leaving 4 bases not matched to a gene. Germline V gene lookup returns CDR1 SNHLY and CDR2 FYNNEI. This CDR3 is 14 amino acids long. The CDR3 region is CASSEFGGFNEQFF. The DNA for the CDR3 is TGTGCCAGCAGTGAATTCGGGGGGTTCAATGAGCAGTTCTTC.

The V and J genes are TRBV20-1 and TRBJ2-7; maybe TRBD2 (6 bases). V gave up 3 bases and J gave up 4 bases, with 7 bases separating them. This CDR3 has 11 residues. CDR1 DFQATT and CDR2 SNEGSKA come from the germline V gene (reference sequence). The CDR3 loop reads CSASAGYEQYV. In nucleotides, the CDR3 is TGCAGTGCTAGTGCGGGGTACGAGCAGTACGTC.

This sequence joins TRBV2 and TRBJ2-4, with D unclear. The germline gives CDR1 SNHLY, CDR2 FYNNEI. The CDR3 sequence is 16 residues long. Between the trimmed V and J ends, which lost 6 bases and 0 bases, there was a span of 15 bases. In DNA, the CDR3 is TGTGCCAGCAGCGCCACAGTAAATCTAGCCAAAAACATTCAGTACTTC. It specifies CASSATVNLAKNIQYF. Together with reference TRBV2 and TRBJ2-4, the CDR3 gives the full variable domain: EPEVTQTPSHQVTQMGQEVILRCVPISNHLYFYWYRQILGQKVEFLVSFYNNEISEKSEIFDDQFSVERPDGSNFTLKIRSTKLEDSAMYFCASSATVNLAKNIQYFGAGTRLSVL.

The V and J genes are TRBV4-3 and TRBJ1-4, with D possibly being TRBD1 (5 bases). Per germline, CDR1 LGHNA and CDR2 YSLEER. The CDR3 length is 17 residues. V lost 0 bases and J 2 bases, leaving 13 bases between the germline ends. The CDR3 sequence: CASSQDSGLPTNEKLFF. The CDR3 coding sequence is TGCGCCAGCAGCCAAGACTCAGGGCTACCCACTAATGAAAAACTGTTTTTT.

V and J are TRBV4-1 and TRBJ2-3, with TRBD2 matching 7 bases. Germline V gene sequence: CDR1 MGHRA, CDR2 YSYEKL. The trim removed 0 bases at V and 0 bases at J, leaving 9 bases unmatched. The CDR3 has 18 amino acids. The CDR3 DNA sequence: TGCGCCAGCAGCCAAGAGATGGAACTAGCGAGGAGCACAGATACGCAGTATTTT. Its translation: CASSQEMELARSTDTQYF.

Comment on this clone: The germline gene is not matched at one end of the junction; a read error may be the cause. This sequence joins TRBV7-7 and TRBJ2-1, with D possibly TRBD2 on 5 matching bases. The CDR3 is 16 residues long. Germline loops: CDR1 SSHAT, CDR2 FNYEAQ (reference sequence). The CDR3: CASSSGLTSSYNEQFF. The CDR3 DNA follows: TGTGCTAGCAGCTCCGGACTCACAAGCTCCTACAATGAGCAGTTCTTC.